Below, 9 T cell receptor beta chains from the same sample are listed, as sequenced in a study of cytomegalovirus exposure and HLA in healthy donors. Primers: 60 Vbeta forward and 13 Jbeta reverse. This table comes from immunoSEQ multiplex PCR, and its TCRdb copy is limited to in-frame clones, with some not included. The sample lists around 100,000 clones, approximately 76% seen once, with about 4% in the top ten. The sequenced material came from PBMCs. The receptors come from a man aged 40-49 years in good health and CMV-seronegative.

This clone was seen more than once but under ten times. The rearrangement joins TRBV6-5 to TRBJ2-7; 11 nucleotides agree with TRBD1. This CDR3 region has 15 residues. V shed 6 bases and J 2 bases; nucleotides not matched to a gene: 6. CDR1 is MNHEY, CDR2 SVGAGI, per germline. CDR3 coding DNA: TGTGCCAGCAGGGGGACAGGGGGTCCTCCCTACGAGCAGTACTTC. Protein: CASRGTGGPPYEQYF.

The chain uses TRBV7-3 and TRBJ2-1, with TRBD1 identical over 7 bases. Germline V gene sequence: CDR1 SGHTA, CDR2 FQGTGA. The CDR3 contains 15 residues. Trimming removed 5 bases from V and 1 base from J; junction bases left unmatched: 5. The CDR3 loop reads CASSPQGPSYNEQFF. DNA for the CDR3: TGTGCCAGCAGCCCACAGGGGCCATCCTACAATGAGCAGTTCTTC.

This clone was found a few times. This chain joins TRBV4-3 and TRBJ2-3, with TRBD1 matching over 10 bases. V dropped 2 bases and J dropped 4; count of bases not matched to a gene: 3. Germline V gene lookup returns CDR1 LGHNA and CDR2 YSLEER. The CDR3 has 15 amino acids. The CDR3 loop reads CASSQRQGAADTQYF. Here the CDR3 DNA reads TGCGCCAGCAGCCAAAGACAGGGGGCGGCAGATACGCAGTATTTT.

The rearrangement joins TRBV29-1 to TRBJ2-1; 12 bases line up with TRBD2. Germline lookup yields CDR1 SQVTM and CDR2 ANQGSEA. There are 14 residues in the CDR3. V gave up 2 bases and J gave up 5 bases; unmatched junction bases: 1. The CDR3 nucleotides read TGCAGCGTTGAACTAGCGGGGGGGCACAATGAGCAGTTCTTC. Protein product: CSVELAGGHNEQFF.

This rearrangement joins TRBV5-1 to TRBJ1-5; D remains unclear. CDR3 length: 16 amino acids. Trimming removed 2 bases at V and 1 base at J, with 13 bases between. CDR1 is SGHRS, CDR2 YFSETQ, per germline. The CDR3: CASSLFPGESNQPQHF. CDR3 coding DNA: TGCGCCAGCAGCTTATTCCCCGGGGAAAGCAATCAGCCCCAGCATTTT.

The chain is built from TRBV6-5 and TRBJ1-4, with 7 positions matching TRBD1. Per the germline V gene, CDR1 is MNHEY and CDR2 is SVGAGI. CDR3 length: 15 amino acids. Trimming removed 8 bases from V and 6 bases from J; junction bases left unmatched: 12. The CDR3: CASHRRQGEYEKLFF. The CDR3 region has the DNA TGTGCCAGCCACAGGCGACAGGGAGAATATGAAAAACTGTTTTTT.

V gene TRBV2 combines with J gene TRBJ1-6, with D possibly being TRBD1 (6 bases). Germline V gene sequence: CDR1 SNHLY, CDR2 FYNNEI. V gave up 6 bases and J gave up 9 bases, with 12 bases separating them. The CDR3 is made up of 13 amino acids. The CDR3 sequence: CASRQGSGSPLHF. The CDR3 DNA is TGTGCCAGCAGACAGGGAAGCGGTTCACCCCTCCACTTT.

CDR3 DNA sequence: TGCGCCAGCAGTGAGTCGGCTGTATATGGCTACACCTTC. This codes for CASSESAVYGYTF. The chain uses TRBV10-1 and TRBJ1-2; D uncertain. The CDR3 has 13 residues. With 0 bases removed from V and 5 bases from J, the gap between germline ends came to 7 bases. Looked up from germline, CDR1 is WNHNN and CDR2 is SYGVQD (reference sequence).

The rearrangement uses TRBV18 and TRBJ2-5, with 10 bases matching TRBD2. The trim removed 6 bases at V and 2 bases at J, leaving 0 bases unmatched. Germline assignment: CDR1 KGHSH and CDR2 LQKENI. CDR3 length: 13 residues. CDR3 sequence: CASSSGGQETQYF. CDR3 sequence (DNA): TGTGCCAGCTCTAGCGGGGGGCAAGAGACCCAGTACTTC.